These T cell receptor beta chains were read from a single sample in a study of radiotherapy plus CTLA-4 blockade in lung cancer. Produced via immunoSEQ multiplex PCR; TCRdb's table is partial and in-frame only. Found here are 70,000 to 90,000 clones, 78% of them singletons; the top ten hold around 7%. Source: peripheral blood, taken from a patient treated with radiotherapy plus ipilimumab. All receptors come from a human donor with non-small cell lung cancer who had a complete response to radiotherapy plus ipilimumab. Both conserved end residues are part of each CDR3. A D gene is named only where the DNA matches it firmly. Expanded clones get a size class; other rows say once, few or many, or leave the size out.

v_gene	d_gene	abundance	j_gene	len	CDR3nt	CDR3aa
TRBV28	TRBD1	few	TRBJ1-2	14	TGTGCCAGCGCTACGATGGGACAGCCCCTTGGCTACACCTTC	CASATMGQPLGYTF
TRBV7-9	TRBD1	NA	TRBJ1-2	14	TGTGCCAGCAGCTTAAACGGACAGGTCTATGGCTACACCTTC	CASSLNGQVYGYTF
TRBV27	NA	NA	TRBJ1-1	15	TGTGCCAGCAGTTCTTGGTCTGCAGGGAACACTGAAGCTTTCTTT	CASSSWSAGNTEAFF
TRBV7-9	TRBD1	few	TRBJ2-7	13	TGTGCCAGCAGGGGGGCCAGGGGGCTCGAGCAGTACTTC	CASRGARGLEQYF
TRBV7-2	NA	NA	TRBJ2-5	15	TGTGCCAGCGTCCACTGGACAGCCACCCAAGAGACCCAGTACTTC	CASVHWTATQETQYF
TRBV5-5	NA	NA	TRBJ1-6	16	TGTGCCAGCAGCTTCACAGGGCGGAGTTTGGATTCACCCCTCCACTTT	CASSFTGRSLDSPLHF
TRBV19	TRBD1	NA	TRBJ2-3	14	TGTGCCAGTACCGCGACAGGGGACACAGATACGCAGTATTTT	CASTATGDTDTQYF
TRBV30	TRBD1	NA	TRBJ2-5	14	TGTGCCTGGAGTGTAGGGACAGGGCGAGAGACCCAGTACTTC	CAWSVGTGRETQYF
TRBV5-8	NA	medium-sized	TRBJ2-5	14	TGTGCCAGCAGCTTGGAATTTCCCCCAGAGACCCAGTACTTC	CASSLEFPPETQYF
TRBV30	TRBD2	NA	TRBJ2-5	14	TGTGCCTGGAGCCAAGGGACTAGCAGTGAGACCCAGTACTTC	CAWSQGTSSETQYF
TRBV27	NA	NA	TRBJ1-5	16	TGTGCCAGCAGTTTAACCGGAAGAGTAGGGAGTCAGCCCCAGCATTTT	CASSLTGRVGSQPQHF
TRBV14	NA	NA	TRBJ2-5	15	TGTGCCAGCAGCCAAGGGACGAAGAGGTTGGAGACCCAGTACTTC	CASSQGTKRLETQYF
TRBV7-6	NA	NA	TRBJ2-6	17	TGTGCCAGCAGCAGGAGGGACGGCCGCTCTGGGGCCAACGTCCTGACTTTC	CASSRRDGRSGANVLTF
TRBV6-6	NA	NA	TRBJ1-2	12	TGTGCCAGCAGTTACAGGGAGGATGGCTACACCTTC	CASSYREDGYTF
TRBV4-3	NA	once	TRBJ1-2	15	TGCGCCAGCAGCCACCTTCCGGGCTCGAACTATGACTACACCTTC	CASSHLPGSNYDYTF
TRBV29-1	TRBD1	NA	TRBJ2-5	13	TGCAGCGTTGGGACAGGGGGATTTGAGACCCAGTACTTC	CSVGTGGFETQYF
TRBV2	NA	NA	TRBJ2-5	14	TGTGCCAGCAGTGAAGGGAACAGCCAAGAGACCCAGTACTTC	CASSEGNSQETQYF
TRBV7-9	NA	NA	TRBJ1-1	14	TGTGCCAGCAGCTTAGTTCTGGGAGGCACTGAAGCTTTCTTT	CASSLVLGGTEAFF
TRBV4-3	NA	few	TRBJ1-1	15	TGCGCCAGCAGCCAAGGAGGAGCGGGGAACACTGAAGCTTTCTTT	CASSQGGAGNTEAFF
TRBV7-6	NA	NA	TRBJ2-5	12	TGTGCCAGCAGCTTAGTGGGAGAGACCCAGTACTTC	CASSLVGETQYF
TRBV29-1	TRBD1	NA	TRBJ2-1	13	TGCAGCGTTATTCAGACAGGGGGCAATGAGCAGTTCTTC	CSVIQTGGNEQFF
TRBV4-1	NA	once	TRBJ2-2	15	TGCGCCAGCAGTTCGGAGACTTCGAACACCGGGGAGCTGTTTTTT	CASSSETSNTGELFF
TRBV5-4	TRBD1	few	TRBJ1-2	14	TGTGCCAGCAGCCGCTACGGAGGGGGCCGGGGCTACACCTTC	CASSRYGGGRGYTF
TRBV5-8	NA	NA	TRBJ1-1	16	TGTGCCAGCAGCTTGTTTGGGAACATCATGAACACTGAAGCTTTCTTT	CASSLFGNIMNTEAFF
TRBV4-1	TRBD1	NA	TRBJ1-5	16	TGCGCCAGCAGCCGGGACAGGATTTTTAGCAATCAGCCCCAGCATTTT	CASSRDRIFSNQPQHF
TRBV6-5	NA	NA	TRBJ2-2	12	TGTGCCAGCGGGGGAAACACCGGGGAGCTGTTTTTT	CASGGNTGELFF
TRBV5-1	NA	NA	TRBJ2-3	12	TGCGCCAGCAGCTTGGATTCAGATACGCAGTATTTT	CASSLDSDTQYF
TRBV7-9	TRBD2	NA	TRBJ2-1	17	TGTGCCAGCAGCCTCACCCGCGGGAGAGTGTTCTACAATGAGCAGTTCTTC	CASSLTRGRVFYNEQFF
TRBV7-8	NA	NA	TRBJ2-6	18	TGTGCCAGCAGCTTTGGGGCTAGCTCCCTAGCTGGGGCCAACGTCCTGACTTTC	CASSFGASSLAGANVLTF
TRBV10-3	TRBD1	once	TRBJ1-2	13	TGTGCCATCAACCAAGACAGGGTCGGGGGCTACACCTTC	CAINQDRVGGYTF
TRBV30	NA	once	TRBJ1-1	11	TGTGCCTGGAGTGTACAGACTGAAGCTTTCTTT	CAWSVQTEAFF
TRBV27	NA	NA	TRBJ1-5	15	TGTGCCAGCAGTTTATCGAGGCAGGGCAATCAGCCCCAGCATTTT	CASSLSRQGNQPQHF
TRBV11-2	TRBD2	few	TRBJ2-1	17	TGTGCCAGCAGCTATTCCGGGACTAGCGCCGTTTACAATGAGCAGTTCTTC	CASSYSGTSAVYNEQFF
TRBV6-6	NA	few	TRBJ1-6	12	TGTGCCAGCCACGCAGGTTATTCACCCCTCCACTTT	CASHAGYSPLHF
TRBV7-2	TRBD1	NA	TRBJ1-1	14	TGTGCCAGTCTTACAGGGGGCGGGAACACTGAAGCTTTCTTT	CASLTGGGNTEAFF
TRBV9	NA	NA	TRBJ2-3	12	TGTGCCAGCAGCGTAGCCACAGATACGCAGTATTTT	CASSVATDTQYF
TRBV11-2	NA	many	TRBJ1-2	12	TGTGCCAGCAGCTTAGTAAGCGGCCCAAAGGAGTTC	CASSLVSGPKEF
TRBV10-2	NA	NA	TRBJ2-1	11	TGCGCCAGCTCAAGTTACAATGAGCAGTTCTTC	CASSSYNEQFF
TRBV15	NA	NA	TRBJ1-1	14	TGTGCCACCAGCAGAGACCGGAGTAGCACTGAAGCTTTCTTT	CATSRDRSSTEAFF
TRBV15	TRBD1	NA	TRBJ1-1	15	TGTGCCACTCGACTAACAGGGGGCGTTAACACTGAAGCTTTCTTT	CATRLTGGVNTEAFF
TRBV7-9	NA	NA	TRBJ2-6	18	TGTGCCAGCAGCTTAGTCACGGGTCGGAGATCTGGGGCCAACGTCCTGACTTTC	CASSLVTGRRSGANVLTF
TRBV27	NA	NA	TRBJ2-1	13	TGTGCCAGCAGTTTACGACTAGGCTATGAGCAGTTCTTC	CASSLRLGYEQFF